The rows below give T cell receptor beta chains drawn from one sample of a study of identical twins' blood T cells. TCRdb redid the calling of the 5' RACE reads with MiXCR, one entry per CDR3 protein. The repertoire includes roughly 380,000 distinct CDR3 sequences, about 28% of them detected once, and 6.1% sits in the top ten. Sequencing used PBMCs. These receptors were taken from a woman aged 18-55 years in good health. Both conserved end residues are part of each CDR3. Fields, in order: V gene, J gene, D gene, clone size, CDR3 protein, CDR3 DNA. A D gene is named only where the DNA matches it firmly. Size is omitted from some rows. Given values are once, few, many or a class for expanded clones.

>TRBV7-9|TRBJ2-3|-|-
CASSLTTSTDTQYF
TGTGCCAGCAGCTTAACCACGAGCACAGATACGCAGTATTTT
>TRBV29-1|TRBJ2-4|TRBD1|few
CSVASAGTGSKNIQYF
TGCAGCGTGGCCTCCGCCGGGACAGGGTCCAAAAACATTCAGTACTTC
>TRBV30|TRBJ1-2|-|few
CAWNPGGSTGYTF
TGTGCCTGGAACCCCGGAGGTTCGACTGGCTACACCTTC
>TRBV10-1|TRBJ2-7|-|-
CASSRDTRGEQYF
TGCGCCAGCAGCCGGGACACCCGGGGGGAGCAGTACTTC
>TRBV10-3|TRBJ1-2|TRBD1|few
CAISDPTGYLYGYTF
TGTGCCATCAGTGACCCGACAGGGTACCTCTATGGCTACACCTTC
>TRBV7-9|TRBJ1-1|-|few
CASSQGGRMTEAFF
TGTGCCAGCAGTCAGGGTGGCCGAATGACTGAAGCTTTCTTT
>TRBV20-1|TRBJ2-7|TRBD2|few
CSARKLAGNEQYF
TGCAGTGCTAGAAAACTAGCGGGTAACGAGCAGTACTTC
>TRBV3-1|TRBJ1-2|-|few
CASTSHLTDNYGYTF
TGTGCCAGCACCTCCCACTTGACAGATAACTATGGCTACACCTTC
>TRBV20-1|TRBJ1-4|-|many
CSARRGVGEKLFF
TGCAGTGCTCGGAGAGGGGTGGGGGAAAAACTGTTTTTT
>TRBV6-6|TRBJ2-5|-|many
CASSRQARPGKETQYF
TGTGCCAGCAGTAGACAGGCAAGACCCGGAAAAGAGACCCAGTACTTC
>TRBV18|TRBJ1-1|-|few
CASLGIYGGTEAFF
TGTGCCAGCCTAGGCATCTACGGGGGCACTGAAGCTTTCTTT